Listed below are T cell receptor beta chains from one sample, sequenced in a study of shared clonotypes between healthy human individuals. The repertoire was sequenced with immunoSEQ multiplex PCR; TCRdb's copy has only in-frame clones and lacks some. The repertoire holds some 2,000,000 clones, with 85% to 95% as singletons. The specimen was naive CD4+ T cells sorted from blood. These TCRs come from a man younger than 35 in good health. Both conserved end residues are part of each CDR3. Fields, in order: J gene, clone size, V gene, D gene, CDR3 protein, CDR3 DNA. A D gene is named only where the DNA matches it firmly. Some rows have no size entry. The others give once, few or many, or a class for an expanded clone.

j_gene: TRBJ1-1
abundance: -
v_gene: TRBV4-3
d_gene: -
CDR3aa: CASTGDTLGNTEAFF
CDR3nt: TGCGCCAGCACCGGGGACACCTTGGGGAACACTGAAGCTTTCTTT

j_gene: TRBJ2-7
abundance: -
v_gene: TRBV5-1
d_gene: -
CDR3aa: CASSLLQGLSYEQYF
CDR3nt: TGCGCCAGCAGCTTGCTTCAGGGCCTCTCCTACGAGCAGTACTTC

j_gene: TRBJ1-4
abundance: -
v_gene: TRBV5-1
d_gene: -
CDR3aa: CASSLGSGNSNEKLFF
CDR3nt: TGCGCCAGCAGCTTGGGTTCGGGGAATTCTAATGAAAAACTGTTTTTT

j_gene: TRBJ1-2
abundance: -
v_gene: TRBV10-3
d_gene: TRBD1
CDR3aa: CASRQGGYGYTF
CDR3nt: TGTGCCAGCCGACAGGGAGGCTATGGCTACACCTTC

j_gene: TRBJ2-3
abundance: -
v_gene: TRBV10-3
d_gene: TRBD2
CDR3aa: CAISEGLAGGDTQYF
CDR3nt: TGTGCCATCAGTGAGGGACTAGCGGGGGGAGATACGCAGTATTTT

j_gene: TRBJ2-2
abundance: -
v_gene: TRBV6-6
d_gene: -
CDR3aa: CASSYFRQDNTGELFF
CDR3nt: TGTGCCAGCAGTTACTTTAGACAGGACAACACCGGGGAGCTGTTTTTT

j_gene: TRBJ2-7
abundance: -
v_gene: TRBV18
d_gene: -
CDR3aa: CASSPTGFEQYF
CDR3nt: TGTGCCAGCTCACCAACAGGGTTCGAGCAGTACTTC

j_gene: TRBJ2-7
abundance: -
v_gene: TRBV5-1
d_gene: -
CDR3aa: CASSPEGLSSYEQYF
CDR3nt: TGCGCCAGCAGCCCCGAGGGGCTGTCTTCCTACGAGCAGTACTTC

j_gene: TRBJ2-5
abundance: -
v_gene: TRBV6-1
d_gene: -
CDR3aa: CASSESGVPAQYF
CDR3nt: TGTGCCAGCAGTGAGTCGGGGGTCCCTGCCCAGTACTTC

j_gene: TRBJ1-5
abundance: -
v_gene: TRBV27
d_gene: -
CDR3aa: CASSPLGDSNQPQHF
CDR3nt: TGTGCCAGCAGTCCCCTTGGGGATAGCAATCAGCCCCAGCATTTT

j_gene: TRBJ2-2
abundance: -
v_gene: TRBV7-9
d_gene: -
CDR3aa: CASSSTRANTGELFF
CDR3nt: TGTGCCAGCAGCTCTACCCGGGCGAACACCGGGGAGCTGTTTTTT

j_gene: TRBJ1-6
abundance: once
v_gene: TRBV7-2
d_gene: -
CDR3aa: CASSLYAGTAIGRNSPLHF
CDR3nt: TGTGCCAGCAGCTTGTACGCCGGGACTGCTATAGGGAGGAATTCACCCCTCCACTTT

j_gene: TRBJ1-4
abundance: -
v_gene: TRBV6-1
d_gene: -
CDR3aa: CASSAHVRNEKLFF
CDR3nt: TGTGCCAGCAGTGCTCACGTCCGGAATGAAAAACTGTTTTTT

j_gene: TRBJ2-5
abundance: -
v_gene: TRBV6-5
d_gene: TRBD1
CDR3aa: CASSSTDRTPLETQYF
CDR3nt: TGTGCCAGCAGTTCCACGGACAGGACACCTTTAGAGACCCAGTACTTC

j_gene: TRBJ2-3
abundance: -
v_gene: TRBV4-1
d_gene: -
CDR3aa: CASSQSGTGLSGDTQYF
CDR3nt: TGCGCCAGCAGCCAATCGGGAACGGGACTGTCGGGGGATACGCAGTATTTT

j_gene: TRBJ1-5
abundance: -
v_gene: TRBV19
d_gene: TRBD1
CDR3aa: CASSKLTGGRGNQPQHF
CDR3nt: TGTGCCAGTAGTAAACTAACAGGGGGCCGAGGCAATCAGCCCCAGCATTTT

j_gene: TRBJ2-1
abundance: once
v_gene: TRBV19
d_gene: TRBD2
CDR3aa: CASSHHSGSYNEQFF
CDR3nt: TGTGCCAGTAGCCACCATAGCGGGTCCTACAATGAGCAGTTCTTC

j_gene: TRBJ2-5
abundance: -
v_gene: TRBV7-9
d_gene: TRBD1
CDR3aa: CASSLGLRGITETQYF
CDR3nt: TGTGCCAGCAGCTTAGGGCTCAGGGGGATCACAGAGACCCAGTACTTC

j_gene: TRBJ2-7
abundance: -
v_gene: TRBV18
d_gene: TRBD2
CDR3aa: CASSPASGGTYEQYF
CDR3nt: TGTGCCAGCTCACCGGCTAGCGGGGGAACCTACGAGCAGTACTTC

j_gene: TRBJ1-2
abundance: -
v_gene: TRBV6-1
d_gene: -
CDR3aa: CASTVRSNYGYTF
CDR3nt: TGTGCCAGCACCGTCAGGTCGAACTATGGCTACACCTTC

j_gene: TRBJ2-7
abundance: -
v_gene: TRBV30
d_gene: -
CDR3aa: CAWSPPRGTTYSLGQYF
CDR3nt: TGTGCCTGGAGCCCCCCCAGGGGTACCACCTACAGTTTGGGGCAGTACTTC

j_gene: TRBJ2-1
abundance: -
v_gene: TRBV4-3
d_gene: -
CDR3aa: CASSQEGTMDNEQFF
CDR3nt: TGCGCCAGCAGCCAAGAAGGGACAATGGACAATGAGCAGTTCTTC

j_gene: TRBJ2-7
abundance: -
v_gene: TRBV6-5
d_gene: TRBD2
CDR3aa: CASSPRTSGSNEQYF
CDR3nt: TGTGCCAGCAGTCCCAGGACTAGCGGGAGTAACGAGCAGTACTTC

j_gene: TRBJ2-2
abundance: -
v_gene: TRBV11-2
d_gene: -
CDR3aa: CASSHTDTGELFF
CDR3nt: TGTGCCAGCAGCCACACTGACACCGGGGAGCTGTTTTTT

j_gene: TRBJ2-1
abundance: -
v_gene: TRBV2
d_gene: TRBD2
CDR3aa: CASSEGTSGYEQFF
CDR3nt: TGTGCCAGCAGTGAAGGTACTAGCGGTTACGAGCAGTTCTTC

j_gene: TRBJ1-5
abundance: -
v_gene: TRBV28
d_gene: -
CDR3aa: CASSFGRWNQPQHF
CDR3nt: TGTGCCAGCAGTTTCGGTCGGTGGAATCAGCCCCAGCATTTT

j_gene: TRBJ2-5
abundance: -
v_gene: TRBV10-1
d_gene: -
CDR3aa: CASSRSLQETQYF
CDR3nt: TGCGCCAGCAGTCGCAGTCTACAAGAGACCCAGTACTTC

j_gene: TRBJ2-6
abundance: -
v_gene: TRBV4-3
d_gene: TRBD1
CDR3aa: CASSQDRGIHSGANVLTF
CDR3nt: TGCGCCAGCAGCCAAGACAGGGGGATCCACTCTGGGGCCAACGTCCTGACTTTC

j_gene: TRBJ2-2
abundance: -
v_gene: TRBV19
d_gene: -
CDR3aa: CASGKTGNTGELFF
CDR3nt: TGTGCCAGTGGCAAGACTGGGAACACCGGGGAGCTGTTTTTT

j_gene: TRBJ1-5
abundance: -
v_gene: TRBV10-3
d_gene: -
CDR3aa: CAISPQDSNQPQHF
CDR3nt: TGTGCCATCAGCCCTCAAGATAGCAATCAGCCCCAGCATTTT

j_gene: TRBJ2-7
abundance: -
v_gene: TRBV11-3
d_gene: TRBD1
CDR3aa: CASSSSGSGTGDYEQYF
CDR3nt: TGTGCCAGCAGCTCAAGCGGTAGCGGGACAGGGGACTACGAGCAGTACTTC

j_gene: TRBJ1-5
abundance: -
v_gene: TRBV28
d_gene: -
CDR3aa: CASSFSASNQPQHF
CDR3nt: TGTGCCAGCAGCTTTTCGGCTAGCAATCAGCCCCAGCATTTT

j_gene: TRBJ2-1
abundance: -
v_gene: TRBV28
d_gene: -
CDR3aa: CASSSPGTYNEQFF
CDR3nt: TGTGCCAGCAGTTCTCCGGGGACCTACAATGAGCAGTTCTTC